The TCR beta chain under discussion was sequenced for a study of shared clonotypes between healthy human individuals. TCRdb keeps only in-frame clones here, not all; method: immunoSEQ multiplex PCR. The repertoire consists of approximately 700,000 clones, with 60% to 75% occurring once and the leading ten covering roughly 1.9%. As concerns this clone: This CDR3 is also generated by other DNA sequences in the sample.

This sequence originates from a woman in her 30s in good health. Material: memory CD4+ T cells sorted from blood. Subset meaning: CD45RA-negative fraction.

CDR3 residues: CASSVQGTDTQYF. The DNA for the CDR3 is TGTGCCAGCTCAGTGCAGGGGACAGATACGCAGTATTTT. The V gene is TRBV2, the J gene TRBJ2-3; perhaps TRBD1 as D (6 bases). Per the germline V gene, CDR1 is SNHLY and CDR2 is FYNNEI. This CDR3 spans 13 amino acids. Trimming shortened V by 8 bases and J by 3 bases, and 12 bases separated the two germline ends.